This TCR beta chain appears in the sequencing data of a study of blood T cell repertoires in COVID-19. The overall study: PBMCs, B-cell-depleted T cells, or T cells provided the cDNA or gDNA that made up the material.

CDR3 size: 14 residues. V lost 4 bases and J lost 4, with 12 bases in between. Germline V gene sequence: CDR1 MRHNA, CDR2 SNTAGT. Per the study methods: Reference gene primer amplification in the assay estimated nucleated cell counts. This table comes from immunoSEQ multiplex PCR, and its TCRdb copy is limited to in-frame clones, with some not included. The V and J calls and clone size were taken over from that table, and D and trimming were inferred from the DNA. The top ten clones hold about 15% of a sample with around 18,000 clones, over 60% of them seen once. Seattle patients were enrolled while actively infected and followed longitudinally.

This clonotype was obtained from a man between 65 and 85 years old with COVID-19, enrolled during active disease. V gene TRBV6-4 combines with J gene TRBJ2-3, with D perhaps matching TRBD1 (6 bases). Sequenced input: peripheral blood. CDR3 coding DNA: TGTGCCAGCAGTGTCAGGGGCGACGCAGATACGCAGTATTTT. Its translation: CASSVRGDADTQYF.